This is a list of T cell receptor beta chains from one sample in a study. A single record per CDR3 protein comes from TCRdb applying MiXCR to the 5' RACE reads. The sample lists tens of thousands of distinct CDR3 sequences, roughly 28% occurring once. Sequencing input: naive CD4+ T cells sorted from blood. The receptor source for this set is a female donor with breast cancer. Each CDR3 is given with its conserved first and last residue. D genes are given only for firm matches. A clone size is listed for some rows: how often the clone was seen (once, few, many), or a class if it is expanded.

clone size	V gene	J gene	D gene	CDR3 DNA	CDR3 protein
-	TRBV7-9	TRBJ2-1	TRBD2	TGTGCCAGCAGCTTGATTCCGGGACTAACAAGCAATGAGCAGTTCTTC	CASSLIPGLTSNEQFF
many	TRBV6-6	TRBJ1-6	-	TGTGCCAGCAGCCCGACGGGGATTTCACCCCTCCACTTT	CASSPTGISPLHF
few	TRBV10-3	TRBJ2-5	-	TGTGCCATCAGTGAGTCAGAAACCGGGGATGAGACCCAGTACTTC	CAISESETGDETQYF
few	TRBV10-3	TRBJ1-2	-	TGTGCCATCACGTCTGGGTCCTATGGCTACACCTTC	CAITSGSYGYTF
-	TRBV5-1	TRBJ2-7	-	TGCGCCAGCAGCTTGACACAGGGTCGAGCCGAGCAGTACTTC	CASSLTQGRAEQYF
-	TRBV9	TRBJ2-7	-	TGTGCCAGCAGCCCCCAGGACAACCCGGGGGAGCAGTACTTC	CASSPQDNPGEQYF
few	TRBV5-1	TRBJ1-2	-	TGCGCCAGCAGCTTGGAGGTCAATCGGGGCTACACCTTC	CASSLEVNRGYTF
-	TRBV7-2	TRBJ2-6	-	TGTGCCAGCAGCTTAGCGCATTCGGGGGCCAACGTCCTGACTTTC	CASSLAHSGANVLTF
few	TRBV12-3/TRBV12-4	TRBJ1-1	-	TGTGCCAGCAGTCCCCCGGGGGCTGGAACTGAAGCTTTCTTT	CASSPPGAGTEAFF
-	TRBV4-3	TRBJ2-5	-	TGCGCCAGCAGCCTAGTAGCTAGCGCCCAAGAGACCCAGTACTTC	CASSLVASAQETQYF
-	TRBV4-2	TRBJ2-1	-	TGTGCCAGCAGCCATTCCCCCGGCGATGAGCAGTTCTTC	CASSHSPGDEQFF
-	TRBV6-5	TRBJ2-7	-	TGTGCCAGCAGTTACGGTACAGGGAGTACCTACGAGCAGTACTTC	CASSYGTGSTYEQYF
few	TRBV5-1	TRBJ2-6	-	TGCGCCAGCAGCGAGAGCTCTGGGGCCAACGTCCTGACTTTC	CASSESSGANVLTF
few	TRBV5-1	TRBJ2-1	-	TGCGCCAGCAGCTTGTTGAGGAACAATGAGCAGTTCTTC	CASSLLRNNEQFF
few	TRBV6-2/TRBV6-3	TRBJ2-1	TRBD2	TGTGCCAGCAGTTACTGGGCTAGCGGGACCTATGAGCAGTTCTTC	CASSYWASGTYEQFF
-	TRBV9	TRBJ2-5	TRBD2	TGTGCCAGCAGCGGGGGACTAGCGGGTCGTCAAGAGACCCAGTACTTC	CASSGGLAGRQETQYF
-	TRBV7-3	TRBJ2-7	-	TGTGCCAGCAGCTTATTGGGACACGGCTACGAGCAGTACTTC	CASSLLGHGYEQYF
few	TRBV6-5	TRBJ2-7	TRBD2	TGTGCCAGCAGACAACTAGCGGTTTCCTACGAGCAGTACTTC	CASRQLAVSYEQYF
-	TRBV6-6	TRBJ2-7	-	TGTGCCAGCAGTTCCCCGATCCGGGGAAGTTACGAGCAGTACTTC	CASSSPIRGSYEQYF
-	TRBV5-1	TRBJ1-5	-	TGCGCCAGCAGCTACGGGGGGAATGGTCAGCTCCAGCATTTT	CASSYGGNGQLQHF
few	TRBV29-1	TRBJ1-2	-	TGCAGTACCGTTGGAGACTATGGCTACACCTTC	CSTVGDYGYTF
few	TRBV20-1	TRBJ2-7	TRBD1	TGCAGTGCTGAAAAGGACAGGGTCGACGAGCAGTACTTC	CSAEKDRVDEQYF
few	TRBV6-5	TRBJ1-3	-	TGTGCCAGCAGTGAACAGAGCTCTGGAAACACCATATATTTT	CASSEQSSGNTIYF
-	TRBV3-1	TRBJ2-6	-	TGTGCCAGCAGCCAAGGCAGGGGAGTCCCCTCTGGGGCCAACGTCCTGACTTTC	CASSQGRGVPSGANVLTF
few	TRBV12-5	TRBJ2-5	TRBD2	TGTGCTAGTGGTTTGCTAGCGGGAGGATCCGAGACCCAGTACTTC	CASGLLAGGSETQYF
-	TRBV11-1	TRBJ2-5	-	TGTGCCAGCAGCTCACATTCAGGGGCAGAGGAGACCCAGTACTTC	CASSSHSGAEETQYF
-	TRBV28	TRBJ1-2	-	TGTGCCAGCGGGATGGCGCGGCAAGCCTATGGCTACACCTTC	CASGMARQAYGYTF
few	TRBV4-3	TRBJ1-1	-	TGCGCCAGCAGCCAAACCACTTCCATGAACACTGAAGCTTTCTTT	CASSQTTSMNTEAFF
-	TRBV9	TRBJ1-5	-	TGTGCCGGCAGCCCCACAGGGTACGCTAATCAGCCCCAGCATTTT	CAGSPTGYANQPQHF
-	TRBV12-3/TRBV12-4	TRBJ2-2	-	TGTGCCGGCAGCAGGGAGTCCGGGGAGCTGTTTTTT	CAGSRESGELFF
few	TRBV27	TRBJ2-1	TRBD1	TGTGCCATTAAACAGGGGCTAGTATACAATGAGCAGTTCTTC	CAIKQGLVYNEQFF
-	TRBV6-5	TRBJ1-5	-	TGTGCCAGCAGTTACTTCGTTGGTCAGCCCCAGCATTTT	CASSYFVGQPQHF
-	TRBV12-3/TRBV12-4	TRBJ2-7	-	TGTGCCAGCAGTTTGTCAGTCTCCTACGAGCAGTACTTC	CASSLSVSYEQYF
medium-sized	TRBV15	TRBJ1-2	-	TGTGCCACCAGCAGAGACGTGCAGGTGGGCGGCTACACCTTC	CATSRDVQVGGYTF
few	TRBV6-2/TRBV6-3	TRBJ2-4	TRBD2	TGTGCCAGCAGTTACCCGCCCAGACTAGCGGGAGTACCTCAGTACTTC	CASSYPPRLAGVPQYF
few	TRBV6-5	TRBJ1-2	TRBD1	TGTGCCAGCAGTCACATATCGACAGGGTTCTACGGCTACACCTTC	CASSHISTGFYGYTF
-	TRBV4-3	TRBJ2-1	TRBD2	TGCGCCAGCAGCCGAGCCCTCCCGGGAGGGGCCCGCAATGAGCAGTTCTTC	CASSRALPGGARNEQFF
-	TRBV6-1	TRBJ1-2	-	TGTGCCAGCAGCATGGGCATCGACTATGGCTACACCTTC	CASSMGIDYGYTF
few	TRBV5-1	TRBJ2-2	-	TGCGCCAGCAGCTTCTTACAGGTCGCCGGGGAGCTGTTTTTT	CASSFLQVAGELFF
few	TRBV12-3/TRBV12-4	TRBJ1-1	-	TGTGCCAGCAGTTTAGCTGAATACACTGAAGCTTTCTTT	CASSLAEYTEAFF
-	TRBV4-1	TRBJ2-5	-	TGCGCCAGCAGCCAAGATGAGGTACGAGAGACCCAGTACTTC	CASSQDEVRETQYF
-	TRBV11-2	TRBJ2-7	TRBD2	TGTGCCAGCAGCTTAGGAGCGGGACTAGCGGACCAGTACTTC	CASSLGAGLADQYF
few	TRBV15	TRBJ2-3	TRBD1	TGTGCCACCAGCAGGGGACAGACCACAGATACGCAGTATTTT	CATSRGQTTDTQYF
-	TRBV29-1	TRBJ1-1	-	TGCAGCGTTGAAGGCGGGAACACTGAAGCTTTCTTT	CSVEGGNTEAFF
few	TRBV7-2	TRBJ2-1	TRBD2	TGTGCCAGCAGCTGGGACTACTCCTACAATGAGCAGTTCTTC	CASSWDYSYNEQFF
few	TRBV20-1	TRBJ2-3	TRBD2	TGCAGTGCTCCAAAACCGGGACTAACAGATACGCAGTATTTT	CSAPKPGLTDTQYF
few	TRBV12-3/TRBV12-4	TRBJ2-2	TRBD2	TGTGCCAGCCGGGGGGAGATGACCGGGGAGCTGTTTTTT	CASRGEMTGELFF
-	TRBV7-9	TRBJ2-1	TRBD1	TGTGCCAGCAGCCCCTCCATGAAGACAGGGCGGAACAATGAGCAGTTCTTC	CASSPSMKTGRNNEQFF
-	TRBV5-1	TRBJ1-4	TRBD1	TGCGCCAGCAGCTTGTCCGGGACAGCTAAAGAAAAACTGTTTTTT	CASSLSGTAKEKLFF
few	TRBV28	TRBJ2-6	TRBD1	TGTGCCAGCAGTCCGTTAGGGACAGTAGGGGCCAACGTCCTGACTTTC	CASSPLGTVGANVLTF
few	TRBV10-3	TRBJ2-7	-	TGTGCCATCAGCCTCCGAGGACAGACAAGCTCCTACGAGCAGTACTTC	CAISLRGQTSSYEQYF
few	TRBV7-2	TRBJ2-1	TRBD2	TGTGCCAGCAGTCGTATAATAGCGGGAGTGAGGAATGAGCAGTTCTTC	CASSRIIAGVRNEQFF
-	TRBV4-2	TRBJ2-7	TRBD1	TGTGCCAGCAGCCCAGGGACAGCCTCCTCCTACGAGCAGTACTTC	CASSPGTASSYEQYF
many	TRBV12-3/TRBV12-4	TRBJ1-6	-	TGTGCCAGCAAGCGGGGTGGCTATAATTCACCCCTCCACTTT	CASKRGGYNSPLHF